This T cell receptor beta chain was documented in a study of blood T cell repertoires in COVID-19 (dated by TCRdb to about 2020). Background on the whole study: The collaborator samples originated in the United States, Italy and Spain and spanned the acute and convalescent phases of COVID-19. A de-identified subject ID, COVID-19 status, age in years and sex were almost always included in the sample metadata. The material from the prospective study consisted of cDNA or gDNA derived from T cells, B-cell-depleted T cells, or PBMCs. Subjects who had been exposed to COVID-19, were actively infected with it, or had recovered from it provided the deeply sampled blood TCRbeta repertoires that made up the dataset. Samples came from the ongoing ImmuneRACE study (first 160 participants) plus 1,254 subjects from 6 global collaborators. The repertoires were released in a freely available public database meant as a resource for research on the immune response to SARS-CoV-2. HLA class I and class II types, where available, came from metadata supplied by the sample provider rather than from assay-based typing.

A single count supports this clone. It has no known antigen specificity. Base-call qualities are not available, and no considerably larger clone is one nucleotide away. Via the germline V gene (reference sequence), CDR1 is MNHEY and CDR2 SMNVEV. The CDR3 sequence holds 14 residues, the cysteine and phenylalanine included. Only CDR3 DNA is held: 42 bases, read in frame from base 1. V has 2 bases trimmed and J has 4 bases trimmed; junction bases matching no gene number 4. Whole blood was collected in K2EDTA tubes by collaborating institutions according to the institutions' own protocols. Collaborator samples were shipped for TCRbeta analysis as frozen whole blood, isolated PBMCs, or DNA extracted from either sample type. General study outcomes and caveats: Clinical and demographic metadata were provided uncurated, with the amount varying by source and participant.

TCRbeta CDR3 regions were amplified from genomic DNA using the immunoSEQ Assay, a bias-controlled multiplex PCR. The paper's data handling went like this. Within the assay, amplification of reference gene primers was used to estimate how many nucleated cells each sample contained. To quantify the absolute abundance of each unique TCRbeta CDR3 rearrangement, sequence reads were collapsed and filtered. For each sample, productive Simpson clonality was calculated as the square root of Simpson's diversity index over productive rearrangements. Held by TCRdb, this immuneACCESS table contains in-frame sequences only and omits some clones. Under half of the omission traces to an unresolved V gene where checked; the cause of the rest is unknown. The DNA gave D and trimming, while V, J and clone size come from that table. The sample has roughly 290,000 clones on record, 70% to 90% of them singletons. About an eighth of the sample belongs to the ten largest clones.

The sequencing input was peripheral blood. The sequence came from a woman between 55 and 75 years old with acute or convalescent COVID-19. The V gene is TRBV27 and the J gene is TRBJ2-5; 7 bases in the junction line up with TRBD1. The DNA sequence follows: TGTGCCAGCAGTTTAAACAGGGGTCGAGAGACCCAGTACTTC. This is translated as CASSLNRGRETQYF.